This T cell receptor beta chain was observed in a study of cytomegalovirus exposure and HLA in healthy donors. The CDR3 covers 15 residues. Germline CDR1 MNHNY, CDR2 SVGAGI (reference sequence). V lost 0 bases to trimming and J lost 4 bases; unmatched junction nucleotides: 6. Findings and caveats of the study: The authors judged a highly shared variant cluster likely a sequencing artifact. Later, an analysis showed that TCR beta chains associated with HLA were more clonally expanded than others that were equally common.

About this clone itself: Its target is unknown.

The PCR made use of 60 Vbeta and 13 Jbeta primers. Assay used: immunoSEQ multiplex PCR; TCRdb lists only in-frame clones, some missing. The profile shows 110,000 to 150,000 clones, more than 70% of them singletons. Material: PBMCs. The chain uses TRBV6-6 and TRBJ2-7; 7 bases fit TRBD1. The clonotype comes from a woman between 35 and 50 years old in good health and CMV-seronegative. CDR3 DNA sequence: TGTGCCAGCAGTTACTCGAGGACAGGAGATTACGAGCAGTACTTC. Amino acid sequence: CASSYSRTGDYEQYF.